Each of the 22 T cell receptor beta chains below was sequenced from the same sample in a study of blood T cell repertoires in COVID-19. Assay used: immunoSEQ multiplex PCR; TCRdb lists only in-frame clones, some missing. The sample has 140,000 to 150,000 clones; 75% to 90% are singletons. The sample was peripheral blood. The source of these receptors is a man between 18 and 29 years old with COVID-19, enrolled during active disease.

The gene calls are TRBV5-6 and TRBJ2-2; possibly TRBD2 for D (5 bases). V was trimmed by 4 bases and J by 5 bases, leaving 15 bases between them. Germline CDR1 is SGHDT and CDR2 is YYEEEE. CDR3 length: 15 residues. CDR3 nucleotides: TGTGCCAGCAGCCCCGACTCTACGGGAACCGGGGAGCTGTTTTTT. Encoded protein: CASSPDSTGTGELFF.

This clone occurred once. This chain's CDR3 is CASSVEGTGETEAFF. The CDR3 region has the DNA TGTGCCAGCAGCGTAGAGGGGACAGGGGAGACTGAAGCTTTCTTT. The genes are TRBV9 and TRBJ1-1; 10 bases match TRBD1. Germline trimming cut 0 bases from V and 5 bases from J; bases unmatched to any gene: 4. Germline V gene lookup returns CDR1 SGDLS and CDR2 YYNGEE. The CDR3 is 15 residues long.

The chain uses TRBV30 and TRBJ2-7; 10 positions match TRBD1. CDR1 is GTSNPN and CDR2 is SVGIG in the germline V gene (reference sequence). The trim removed 4 bases at V and 3 bases at J, leaving 6 bases unmatched. There are 14 residues in the CDR3. CDR3 sequence (DNA): TGTGCCTGGACTTCCGGGACAGGGGACTACGAGCAGTACTTC. Its translation is CAWTSGTGDYEQYF. The full variable domain, in which reference TRBV30 and TRBJ2-7 provide the parts outside the CDR3, is SQTIHQWPATLVQPVGSPLSLECTVEGTSNPNLYWYRQAAGRGLQLLFYSVGIGQISSEVPQNLSASRPQDRQFILSSKKLLLSDSGFYLCAWTSGTGDYEQYFGPGTRLTVT.

The chain carries TRBV19 and TRBJ2-2; D is unclear. V was clipped by 7 bases and J by 1 base, with 10 bases between them. This CDR3 comprises 14 residues. Germline CDR1 and CDR2: LNHDA and SQIVND (reference sequence). The CDR3, as DNA: TGTGCCAGTAATAAGCTTATGAACACCGGGGAGCTGTTTTTT. Protein product: CASNKLMNTGELFF.

The rearrangement joins TRBV20-1 to TRBJ2-1; 7 bases fit TRBD1. J gave up 1 base and V 3 bases, and 9 bases lay outside the gene matches. The CDR3 length is 16 residues. Germline V CDR1 and CDR2: DFQATT, SNEGSKA (reference sequence). The DNA of the CDR3 is TGCAGTGCTAGTCCCCGACAGGGAAAGTCCTACAATGAGCAGTTCTTC. Residues: CSASPRQGKSYNEQFF.

The chain couples TRBV9 to TRBJ2-1, with TRBD2 matching over 8 bases. V lost 0 bases to trimming and J lost 7 bases; unmatched junction nucleotides: 6. The CDR3 contains 15 residues. Germline CDR1 is SGDLS and CDR2 is YYNGEE. The CDR3 protein is CASSVDGRAWNEQFF. CDR3 nucleotides: TGTGCCAGCAGCGTAGACGGGAGGGCCTGGAATGAGCAGTTCTTC.

The chain is built from TRBV9 and TRBJ1-1; a possible D gene is TRBD1 (5 bases). Germline-derived CDR1 and CDR2 are SGDLS and YYNGEE. The CDR3 length is 13 residues. The V gene lost 2 bases and the J gene lost 5 bases, with 10 bases spanning the gap. CDR3 sequence reads: CASSVSSGTEAFF. Here the CDR3 DNA reads TGTGCCAGCAGCGTCTCCTCAGGGACTGAAGCTTTCTTT.

In regard to this clone: At one of its ends the junction is not consistent with the germline gene, which may arise from a read error. This chain uses TRBV6-1 with TRBJ2-2; 7 bases are a match to TRBD1. There are 15 residues in the CDR3. Germline CDR1 MNHNS, CDR2 SASEGT. As DNA, the CDR3 is TGTGCCAGCAGGGAAGGGGGCAAGAACACCGGGGAGCTGTTTTTT. It is translated as CASREGGKNTGELFF.

The chain combines TRBV11-2 with TRBJ2-7; 8 nucleotides line up with TRBD1. V gave up 5 bases and J gave up 3 bases; unmatched junction bases: 9. The CDR3 length is 15 residues. Germline CDR1 is SGHAT and CDR2 is FQNNGV. The DNA of the CDR3 is TGTGCCAGCAGCCGGGCGACAGGGGCGTTCTACGAGCAGTACTTC. It codes for CASSRATGAFYEQYF.

J is TRBJ2-7 and V is TRBV11-2; weak D call: TRBD1 (6 bases). This CDR3 has 14 amino acids. V dropped 5 bases and J dropped 7 bases, with 18 bases sitting between them. From germline, CDR1 is SGHAT and CDR2 FQNNGV. CDR3 nucleotide sequence: TGTGCCAGCAGCCCAGAACAGGGTTCGAGGGAGCAGTACTTC. Translated: CASSPEQGSREQYF.

The V and J genes are TRBV30 and TRBJ1-2, with a possible D match to TRBD1 (5 bases). There are 12 residues in the CDR3. Between the trimmed V and J ends, which lost 4 bases and 6 bases, there was a span of 12 bases. Per the germline V gene, CDR1 is GTSNPN and CDR2 is SVGIG (reference sequence). The CDR3 DNA reads TGTGCCTGGACCCTAGGACAACATGGCTACACCTTC. It encodes CAWTLGQHGYTF.

CDR3 sequence (DNA): TGTGCCTGGAGTGAGGGGGTCTACGAGCAGTACTTC. This translates into CAWSEGVYEQYF. This chain links TRBV30 with TRBJ2-7; possible D gene TRBD1, 6 bases. Per germline, CDR1 GTSNPN and CDR2 SVGIG (reference sequence). CDR3 length: 12 amino acids. V was shortened by 1 base and J by 3 bases, with 7 bases between the two germline ends.

This clone was detected only once. This chain uses TRBV19 with TRBJ2-5; D possibly corresponds to TRBD1 (5 bases). The CDR3 has 13 amino acids. Germline V lookup: CDR1 LNHDA, CDR2 SQIVND (reference sequence). Trimming left V 10 bases short and J 1 base short, with 13 bases between. The CDR3 nucleotides are TGTGCCACCGCTATTGGGGCCCAAGAGACCCAGTACTTC. As protein: CATAIGAQETQYF.

The chain employs TRBV15 and TRBJ2-2; 7 positions match TRBD1. The CDR3 contains 14 residues. The junction had 6 bases not matched to a gene; V was cut back by 5 bases and J by 6 bases. Germline CDR1 and CDR2: LNHNV and YYDKDF (reference sequence). The CDR3 protein is CATSVADRAGELFF. The CDR3 DNA sequence: TGTGCCACCAGCGTAGCCGACAGGGCCGGGGAGCTGTTTTTT.

V usage is TRBV7-3 and J usage is TRBJ2-1, with TRBD2 identical over 10 bases. The CDR3 length is 15 residues. Losses at the gene ends were 5 bases for V and 8 bases for J; bases not matched to a gene: 9. The germline V gene encodes CDR1 SGHTA and CDR2 FQGTGA. The DNA for the CDR3 is TGTGCCAGCAGCCTCGGACTAGCGGCTTCGGATGAGCAGTTCTTC. This translates into CASSLGLAASDEQFF.

The CDR3 DNA follows: TGTGCCAGCAGCCCAGTCTTGGGGACTAGAACAGATACGCAGTATTTT. This encodes CASSPVLGTRTDTQYF. V and J are TRBV7-2 and TRBJ2-3; 8 nucleotides line up with TRBD2. The germline V gene encodes CDR1 SGHTA and CDR2 FQGNSA. This CDR3 region has 16 residues. V gave up 5 bases and J gave up 3 bases; unmatched junction bases: 10.

This chain connects TRBV29-1 to TRBJ2-6, with D perhaps TRBD2 (5 bases). Germline lookup yields CDR1 SQVTM and CDR2 ANQGSEA. There are 17 residues in the CDR3. Trimming removed 3 bases from V and 2 bases from J, with 17 bases in between. The CDR3 DNA follows: TGCAGCGTTGAGGCGGGCCAATCCAGGACTGGGGCCAACGTCCTGACTTTC. Its translation is CSVEAGQSRTGANVLTF.

This sequence joins TRBV3-1 (or the pseudogene TRBV3-2) and TRBJ2-5, with D perhaps TRBD1 (5 bases). Trimming cost V 0 bases and J 7 bases, with 12 bases left between them. Germline V gene lookup returns CDR1 LGHDT and CDR2 YNNKEL (reference sequence). The CDR3 length is 14 residues. The CDR3 DNA follows: TGTGCCAGCAGCCAAGATCTATTGGGGCGGACCCAGTACTTC. Its protein product is CASSQDLLGRTQYF.

This clone was counted once. This chain joins TRBV27 and TRBJ2-7; weak D call: TRBD1 (6 bases). The CDR3 runs to 13 residues. V was pared by 5 bases and J by 3 bases, with 11 bases between. Germline CDR1 reads MNHEY; CDR2 reads SMNVEV (reference sequence). In DNA form, the CDR3 reads TGTGCCAGCAGTCTTACAGGGAACTACGAGCAGTACTTC. Translating it yields CASSLTGNYEQYF.

V is TRBV27 and J is TRBJ2-2; 7 positions agree with TRBD2. J was trimmed by 4 bases and V by 5 bases; bases with no gene match: 7. The CDR3 length is 15 residues. In germline, CDR1 is MNHEY, CDR2 SMNVEV (reference sequence). CDR3 DNA: TGTGCCAGCAGTCTTATAGCGGGTGCCACCGGGGAGCTGTTTTTT. Protein product: CASSLIAGATGELFF.

V and J are TRBV7-8 and TRBJ2-1; 10 bases align to TRBD1. This CDR3 has 18 amino acids. CDR1 and CDR2 (germline): SGHVS, FQNEAQ. Trimming cost V 1 base and J 9 bases; bases outside gene matches: 15. The CDR3: CASSLEGVWGTGAGEQFF. CDR3 DNA: TGTGCCAGCAGCTTAGAAGGCGTCTGGGGGACAGGGGCAGGTGAGCAGTTCTTC. The full variable domain, with the rest looked up from reference TRBV7-8 and TRBJ2-1, is GAGVSQSPRYKVAKRGQDVALRCDPISGHVSLFWYQQALGQGPEFLTYFQNEAQLDKSGLPSDRFFAERPEGSVSTLKIQRTQQEDSAVYLCASSLEGVWGTGAGEQFFGPGTRLTVL.

This rearrangement joins TRBV13 to TRBJ2-3; 11 positions match TRBD2. After removal of 2 bases from V and 3 bases from J, the junction contained 1 base not matched to a gene. From germline, CDR1 is PRHDT and CDR2 FYEKMQ (reference sequence). The CDR3 is 15 residues long. The CDR3 region is CASSLRTSGTDTQYF. The DNA of the CDR3 is TGTGCCAGCAGCTTAAGGACTAGCGGGACAGATACGCAGTATTTT.